The rows below give T cell receptor beta chains drawn from one sample of a study of T-cell memory formation after mild COVID-19. TCRdb fed the 5' RACE reads into MiXCR, producing one record per CDR3 protein. In the table there are 250,000 to 400,000 distinct CDR3 sequences, roughly an eighth of which are singletons. The source material was PBMCs or a T cell subset sorted from them (not recorded which). These receptors were obtained from a man in his late teens or twenties who had mild COVID-19 (a few samples of this study predate the infection). Cell type and time point are not known. Each CDR3 is given with its conserved first and last residue. Fields, in order: clone size, D gene, J gene, V gene, CDR3 length, CDR3 DNA, CDR3 protein. D genes are given only for firm matches. A row's size may be missing; if present it is once, few, many or a size class.

NA,NA,TRBJ1-2,TRBV2,12,TGTGCCAGCAAGTCTCCAAACTATGGCTACACCTTC,CASKSPNYGYTF
NA,TRBD1,TRBJ2-5,TRBV12-3/TRBV12-4,15,TGTGCCAGCAGACGACGACAGGGGAAGGGAGAGACCCAGTACTTC,CASRRRQGKGETQYF
many,NA,TRBJ2-7,TRBV12-3/TRBV12-4,14,TGTGCCAGCAGTTTAGTAGGGGGGACATACGAGCAGTACTTC,CASSLVGGTYEQYF
NA,TRBD1,TRBJ1-6,TRBV6-5,15,TGTGCCAGCAGTCCGACAGGGGGCGAGAATTCACCCCTCCACTTT,CASSPTGGENSPLHF
few,NA,TRBJ2-1,TRBV29-1,11,TGCAGCGTTGAGTCCCTTGGTGAGCAGTTCTTC,CSVESLGEQFF
NA,NA,TRBJ1-5,TRBV10-3,15,TGTGCCATCAGTCGCCTTGCGGCCCCCAATCAGCCCCAGCATTTT,CAISRLAAPNQPQHF
many,NA,TRBJ1-6,TRBV6-2/TRBV6-3,17,TGTGCCAGCAGCCCCCCACCAGGCAGGCGACGTAATTCACCCCTCCACTTT,CASSPPPGRRRNSPLHF
few,TRBD1,TRBJ2-5,TRBV7-3,16,TGTGCCAGCAGCGAGGAGGGACAGGGCCGGCGGGAGACCCAGTACTTC,CASSEEGQGRRETQYF
NA,NA,TRBJ2-1,TRBV5-5,12,TGTGCCAGCAGCTCGCTCAGCGATGAGCAGTTCTTC,CASSSLSDEQFF
many,NA,TRBJ2-2,TRBV20-1,16,TGCAGTGCTAGAGATAAGGCGCAGGCGAACACCGGGGAGCTGTTTTTT,CSARDKAQANTGELFF
NA,NA,TRBJ2-1,TRBV7-3,14,TGTGCCAGCAGCTTAACCCTCAGCCACAATGAGCAGTTCTTC,CASSLTLSHNEQFF
few,TRBD2,TRBJ2-1,TRBV5-6,16,TGTGCCAGCAGCTTGAGATGGCTAGCGGGGGACAATGAGCAGTTCTTC,CASSLRWLAGDNEQFF
once,NA,TRBJ2-1,TRBV20-1,13,TGCAGTGCTAGAGATCGCTCGGGCAATGAGCAGTTCTTC,CSARDRSGNEQFF
NA,NA,TRBJ2-7,TRBV5-5,15,TGTGCCAGCAGCCCCCGAGGGGGATCGTCCTACGAGCAGTACTTC,CASSPRGGSSYEQYF
NA,TRBD1,TRBJ2-3,TRBV20-1,13,TGCAGTTCATCGGACAGGGGCACAGATACGCAGTATTTT,CSSSDRGTDTQYF
NA,NA,TRBJ1-5,TRBV7-9,12,TGTGCCAGCAGCTTAGGCGAATTGGCCCAGCATTTT,CASSLGELAQHF
many,NA,TRBJ2-5,TRBV7-9,13,TGTGCCAGCAGCCCGCCAGGTCAAGAGACCCAGTACTTC,CASSPPGQETQYF
few,NA,TRBJ2-2,TRBV5-4,16,TGTGCCAGCAGCGCCGTCGGGGCAAAGAACACCGGGGAGCTGTTTTTT,CASSAVGAKNTGELFF
few,TRBD1,TRBJ2-1,TRBV24-1,16,TGTGCCACCAGTGACCCCACAGGGGATAGATACAATGAGCAGTTCTTC,CATSDPTGDRYNEQFF
NA,NA,TRBJ1-1,TRBV7-2,15,TGTGCCAGCAGCCATGCCGGGACACAAAACACTGAAGCTTTCTTT,CASSHAGTQNTEAFF
NA,NA,TRBJ2-5,TRBV5-6,13,TGTGCCAGCTACCGGGTGGGGCAAGAGACCCAGTACTTC,CASYRVGQETQYF
NA,TRBD1,TRBJ1-5,TRBV20-1,17,TGCAGTGCTAGAGCTCGGACAGGACTTTATAGCAATCAGCCCCAGCATTTT,CSARARTGLYSNQPQHF
few,TRBD2,TRBJ2-1,TRBV20-1,16,TGCAGTGCTAGAGCTCGGGAGGGGTTCCCCTACAATGAGCAGTTCTTC,CSARAREGFPYNEQFF
few,TRBD2,TRBJ2-5,TRBV7-2,14,TGTGCCAGCAGCCCGGGACTAACCCAAGAGACCCAGTACTTC,CASSPGLTQETQYF
NA,NA,TRBJ1-1,TRBV30,16,TGTGCCTGGAGTATTGCCTCCGGGCCCATGAACACTGAAGCTTTCTTT,CAWSIASGPMNTEAFF
NA,TRBD1,TRBJ1-5,TRBV6-6,15,TGTGCCAGCAGTTATACTACAGGGGGCGGCCAGCCCCAGCATTTT,CASSYTTGGGQPQHF
NA,NA,TRBJ1-1,TRBV5-1,12,TGTGCCAGCAGTCGCCCAGACACTGAAGCTTTCTTT,CASSRPDTEAFF
NA,NA,TRBJ2-2,TRBV7-2,14,TGTGCCAGCAGCTTAGCCCATGGTTCCGGGGAGCTGTTTTTT,CASSLAHGSGELFF
NA,TRBD1,TRBJ1-1,TRBV24-1,16,TGTGCCACCAGTGATTCCGGGACAGGGGGCGACACTGAAGCTTTCTTT,CATSDSGTGGDTEAFF
NA,NA,TRBJ2-1,TRBV3-1,14,TGTGCCAGCAGCCGCTCCACTAGCTACAATGAGCAGTTCTTC,CASSRSTSYNEQFF
few,TRBD1,TRBJ2-5,TRBV6-5,16,TGTGCCAGCAGGTCCGACAGGGGGACGTACCAAGAGACCCAGTACTTC,CASRSDRGTYQETQYF
NA,NA,TRBJ1-2,TRBV29-1,16,TGCAGCGTTGAGGGGATCAGGGCGTGGGGACTTTATGGCTACACCTTC,CSVEGIRAWGLYGYTF
few,TRBD1,TRBJ1-2,TRBV10-3,14,TGTGCCATCAGTGAGACAGGGGGCGGCTATGGCTACACCTTC,CAISETGGGYGYTF
few,NA,TRBJ2-1,TRBV12-3/TRBV12-4,17,TGTGCCAGCAGCTCCCCCTTGGACCGTGAACTCTACAATGAGCAGTTCTTC,CASSSPLDRELYNEQFF
NA,TRBD2,TRBJ2-3,TRBV12-3/TRBV12-4,12,TGTGCCGAGCGGGGGGTGTCAGATACGCAGTATTTT,CAERGVSDTQYF
NA,NA,TRBJ2-4,TRBV20-1,13,TGCAGTGCCCTGAACGTCGGCGGAAACATTCAGTACTTC,CSALNVGGNIQYF
few,NA,TRBJ2-3,TRBV27,15,TGTGCCAGCAGTTTAGGTCGACCCCCCGGGTTTGGGCAGTATTTT,CASSLGRPPGFGQYF
few,NA,TRBJ2-2,TRBV3-1,16,TGTGCCAGCAGCCCCGCGCGTGGGGGGGCCATCGGGGAGCTGTTTTTT,CASSPARGGAIGELFF
NA,NA,TRBJ2-7,TRBV5-1,14,TGCGCCAGCAGCGGAAACAGGGCCCCCTACGAGCAGTACTTC,CASSGNRAPYEQYF
NA,TRBD1,TRBJ1-2,TRBV12-3/TRBV12-4,15,TGTGCCAGCAGCCGCCCCGGGACAGGGAACTATGGCTACACCTTC,CASSRPGTGNYGYTF
many,NA,TRBJ2-1,TRBV7-9,14,TGTGCCAGCAGCTTAGCAGCAGCAAAGAATGAGCAGTTCTTC,CASSLAAAKNEQFF
few,NA,TRBJ1-5,TRBV19,15,TGTGCCAGTAGTATATTTATCGCAGGCAATCAGCCCCAGCATTTT,CASSIFIAGNQPQHF
NA,NA,TRBJ1-1,TRBV7-6,14,TGTGCCAGCAGCTTAAACCTGGGGAACACTGAAGCTTTCTTT,CASSLNLGNTEAFF
NA,TRBD1,TRBJ1-6,TRBV6-5,13,TGTGCCAGCAGCAACAGGGGCCGATCACCCCTCCACTTT,CASSNRGRSPLHF
few,TRBD1,TRBJ2-7,TRBV6-5,14,TGTGCCAGCAGTTATGGGGGACAGTCCTACGAGCAGTACTTC,CASSYGGQSYEQYF
NA,NA,TRBJ2-5,TRBV3-1,16,TGTGCCAGCAGCCAGGCGTGGGCGGGGTGGGGAGAGACCCAGTACTTC,CASSQAWAGWGETQYF
many,TRBD1,TRBJ2-6,TRBV4-3,16,TGCGCCAGCAGCCAAGAGGGACAGTCTGGGGCCAACGTCCTGACTTTC,CASSQEGQSGANVLTF
few,TRBD2,TRBJ2-7,TRBV19,12,TGTGCCACCAGGGAGGGGTCGGACGAGCAGTACTTC,CATREGSDEQYF
few,NA,TRBJ2-7,TRBV10-3,14,TGTGCCATCAGAGCACAGGTCAGCTCCTACGAGCAGTACTTC,CAIRAQVSSYEQYF
few,NA,TRBJ2-5,TRBV2,11,TGTGCGCTGACTAACGGGGAGACCCAGTACTTC,CALTNGETQYF
few,NA,TRBJ1-2,TRBV24-1,12,TGTGCCACCAGTGATCCACGGAATGGCTACACCTTC,CATSDPRNGYTF
many,TRBD1,TRBJ2-3,TRBV7-2,13,TGTGCCAGCAGCCGAGGACAGGGAGATACGCAGTATTTT,CASSRGQGDTQYF
NA,NA,TRBJ2-3,TRBV6-5,17,TGTGCCAGCAGTTACCTCCTCACAGGGTTTGGGACAGATACGCAGTATTTT,CASSYLLTGFGTDTQYF
few,TRBD2,TRBJ2-5,TRBV20-1,17,TGCAGTGCTACCTCCGGGACTAGTAGGTACCTACAGGAGACCCAGTACTTC,CSATSGTSRYLQETQYF
few,NA,TRBJ2-2,TRBV5-1,15,TGCGCCAGCAGCCAAATGGGGGACGGTACCGGGGAGCTGTTTTTT,CASSQMGDGTGELFF